A single sample is the source of the 23 T cell receptor beta chains below, sequenced in a study of T-cell memory formation after mild COVID-19. MiXCR, run by TCRdb on the 5' RACE reads, gives a single entry per CDR3 protein. The sample consists of more than 250,000 distinct CDR3 sequences, 15% to 20% of them appearing once. The sample taken for sequencing was PBMCs or a T cell subset sorted from them (not recorded which). Every receptor here comes from a man younger than 35 who had mild COVID-19 (a few samples of this study predate the infection). Cell type and time point are not known.

The chain couples TRBV27 to TRBJ2-7; 8 positions match TRBD2. J was trimmed by 1 base and V by 5 bases; bases with no gene match: 10. Germline V gene data show CDR1 as MNHEY and CDR2 as SMNVEV (reference sequence). CDR3 length: 16 amino acids. The CDR3 sequence is CASSPFGGASSYEQYV. The DNA of the CDR3 is TGTGCCAGCAGTCCGTTCGGGGGGGCCTCGTCCTACGAGCAGTACGTC.

This clonotype was seen at least ten times. The chain employs TRBV5-1 and TRBJ2-7, with TRBD1 as a possible D gene (6 bases). In germline, CDR1 is SGHRS, CDR2 YFSETQ. There are 14 residues in the CDR3. V was pared by 0 bases and J by 6 bases, with 13 bases between. The CDR3 nucleotides are TGCGCCAGCAGCTTGGAGGCTACAGGGAGCGAGCAGTACGTC. It translates to CASSLEATGSEQYV.

This clonotype was seen more than once but under ten times. This chain connects TRBV7-2 to TRBJ1-2, with D possibly TRBD1 on 6 matching bases. The CDR3 length is 14 residues. V was cut by 7 bases and J by 5 bases, with 17 bases left in between. Germline CDR1 reads SGHTA; CDR2 reads FQGNSA. The CDR3, as DNA: TGTGCCAGCACCCCTGCCAGGGGTGGGTATGGCTACACCTTC. Its translation: CASTPARGGYGYTF.

This clonotype was seen more than once but under ten times. The chain employs TRBV20-1 and TRBJ2-1, with a possible D match to TRBD1 (5 bases). The ends were cut back, 7 bases at V and 2 bases at J, with 9 bases in the middle. CDR1 and CDR2 (germline): DFQATT, SNEGSKA (reference sequence). CDR3 length: 12 residues. The CDR3 sequence: CSVAGTYNEQFF. CDR3 nucleotides: TGCAGTGTTGCAGGGACCTACAATGAGCAGTTCTTC.

CDR3 amino acids: CASSRPRTGFGELFF. The DNA of the CDR3 is TGTGCCAGCAGCCGCCCCCGGACAGGGTTCGGGGAGCTGTTTTTT. The chain links TRBV7-2 to TRBJ2-2; 8 positions match TRBD1. CDR1 SGHTA and CDR2 FQGNSA come from the germline V gene. V lost 5 bases, J lost 7 bases, and 9 bases stayed unmatched. The CDR3 sequence is 15 residues long.

V is TRBV11-2 and J is TRBJ2-4; D is tentatively TRBD1 or TRBD2 (6 bases each). Germline CDR1 SGHAT, CDR2 FQNNGV. This CDR3 contains 18 residues. V was cut by 3 bases and J by 0 bases, with 18 bases left in between. CDR3 protein: CASSFTWRGKLAKNIQYF. The CDR3 DNA reads as TGTGCCAGCAGCTTTACGTGGAGGGGGAAACTAGCCAAAAACATTCAGTACTTC.

This clonotype was found a few times. The CDR3 sequence is CASSLDSSGANVLTF. The CDR3 DNA reads as TGTGCCAGCAGCTTGGACAGCTCTGGGGCCAACGTCCTGACTTTC. This chain connects TRBV7-3 to TRBJ2-6; D perhaps matches TRBD1 (6 bases). Germline CDR1 SGHTA, CDR2 FQGTGA. Trimming cost V 3 bases and J 0 bases, with 6 bases left between them. This CDR3 has 15 residues.

The gene calls are TRBV12-3 or TRBV12-4 and TRBJ2-5; D is uncertain. V dropped 3 bases and J dropped 4 bases, with 15 bases sitting between them. This CDR3 comprises 15 residues. The CDR3 DNA sequence: TGTGCCAGCAGTTTCAACGACCCCTGGGGAGAGACCCAGTACTTC. Its protein is CASSFNDPWGETQYF.

In nucleotides, the CDR3 is TGCGCCAGCAGCTTGCAGGGACAGGACCCAGATACGCAGTATTTT. Protein product: CASSLQGQDPDTQYF. The chain combines TRBV5-1 with TRBJ2-3; 8 bases are a match to TRBD1. V gave up 1 base and J gave up 4 bases; unmatched junction bases: 5. Germline V gene lookup returns CDR1 SGHRS and CDR2 YFSETQ. The CDR3 runs to 15 residues. The full variable domain, rest sourced from reference TRBV5-1 and TRBJ2-3, is KAGVTQTPRYLIKTRGQQVTLSCSPISGHRSVSWYQQTPGQGLQFLFEYFSETQRNKGNFPGRFSGRQFSNSRSEMNVSTLELGDSALYLCASSLQGQDPDTQYFGPGTRLTVL.

This clonotype was detected once. The CDR3 DNA is TGTGCCAGCAGCCCCGGGTCGAGCGGGGGACGACTTTACCAAGAGACCCAGTACTTC. It translates to CASSPGSSGGRLYQETQYF. The chain links TRBV12-3 or TRBV12-4 to TRBJ2-5, with TRBD2 identical over 8 bases. The V gene end was trimmed by 6 bases and the J gene end by 0 bases; junction bases not matched to a gene: 18. This CDR3 region has 19 residues.

This clonotype was seen a few times. J is TRBJ1-4 and V is TRBV5-1, with D possibly TRBD1 on 6 matching bases. Trimming took off 2 bases at V and 3 bases at J, with 8 bases between the two ends. The CDR3 is made up of 14 amino acids. Looked up from germline, CDR1 is SGHRS and CDR2 is YFSETQ. The CDR3, as DNA: TGCGCCAGCAGCTTAGGACAGCCTAATGAAAAACTGTTTTTT. It is translated as CASSLGQPNEKLFF.

This clonotype was recorded a few times. This rearrangement joins TRBV5-1 to TRBJ1-2, with D possibly matching TRBD1 (5 bases). The CDR3 extends over 15 amino acids. Between the trimmed V and J ends, which lost 4 bases and 2 bases, there was a span of 15 bases. Germline CDR1 SGHRS, CDR2 YFSETQ. The DNA of the CDR3 is TGCGCCAGCAGCCTAGGGTTGGGGCTGAACTATGGCTACACCTTC. This gives the protein CASSLGLGLNYGYTF.

The chain carries TRBV7-9 and TRBJ2-1; the D is unclear. Trimming removed 1 base at V and 0 bases at J, with 13 bases between. Germline CDR1 is SEHNR and CDR2 is FQNEAQ (reference sequence). The CDR3 is made up of 17 amino acids. CDR3 nucleotide sequence: TGTGCCAGCAGCTTAGAGACGAGGAAAAGCTCCTACAATGAGCAGTTCTTC. Amino acid sequence: CASSLETRKSSYNEQFF.

The CDR3: CASSLEGSWDGYTF. The CDR3 DNA sequence: TGTGCCAGCAGCTTAGAGGGGTCCTGGGATGGCTACACCTTC. The V call is TRBV7-2, the J call TRBJ1-2; D is perhaps TRBD1 (5 bases). V gave up 1 base and J gave up 6 bases, with 12 bases separating them. The germline gives CDR1 SGHTA, CDR2 FQGNSA. CDR3 length equals 14 residues.

Only a few counts were recorded for this clonotype. V usage is TRBV24-1 and J usage is TRBJ2-3; TRBD2 matches at 8 bases. The CDR3 consists of 14 residues. CDR1 and CDR2 from the germline V gene are KGHDR and SFDVKD. Unmatched junction bases numbered 1, after V lost 2 bases and J lost 4 bases. The CDR3 loop is CATSDSGGADTQYF. DNA of the CDR3: TGTGCCACCAGTGATTCCGGGGGGGCAGATACGCAGTATTTT.

V and J are TRBV4-1 and TRBJ2-1, with TRBD2 matching 9 bases. The germline gives CDR1 MGHRA, CDR2 YSYEKL. CDR3 size: 17 residues. After removal of 3 bases from V and 10 bases from J, the junction contained 16 bases not matched to a gene. DNA for the CDR3: TGCGCCAGCAGCCAGATTGGTGGCGGGGGGGCAATTCGGGAGCAGTTCTTC. Amino acid sequence: CASSQIGGGGAIREQFF.

This clonotype turned up a few times. The V and J genes are TRBV10-3 and TRBJ2-5; 12 bases are shared with TRBD1. The CDR3 extends over 14 amino acids. Germline V gene data show CDR1 as ENHRY and CDR2 as SYGVKD. Losses at the gene ends were 6 bases for V and 5 bases for J; bases not matched to a gene: 4. CDR3 in DNA: TGTGCCATCAGGCCGGGACAGGGGGCCGAGACCCAGTACTTC. Translation: CAIRPGQGAETQYF.

The rearrangement links TRBV28 to TRBJ2-2; 8 bases are shared with TRBD1. This CDR3 has 16 residues. CDR1 and CDR2 from the germline V gene are MDHEN and SYDVKM. Unmatched junction bases numbered 6, after V lost 4 bases and J lost 2 bases. The CDR3: CASSSTGALNTGELFF. The CDR3 DNA follows: TGTGCCAGCAGTTCGACAGGGGCCTTAAACACCGGGGAGCTGTTTTTT.

CDR3 in DNA: TGTGCCAGCAGCCTGGGGATTCAGGGCGAGCAGTACTTC. Amino acids: CASSLGIQGEQYF. The chain links TRBV7-2 to TRBJ2-7; D perhaps matches TRBD1 (5 bases). Trimming shortened V by 5 bases and J by 6 bases, and 14 bases separated the two germline ends. This CDR3 is built from 13 residues. Germline CDR1 is SGHTA and CDR2 is FQGNSA.

The chain uses TRBV7-9 and TRBJ2-4, with D perhaps given as TRBD1 or TRBD2 (6 bases each). CDR1 is SEHNR and CDR2 is FQNEAQ in the germline V gene (reference sequence). The CDR3 runs 19 residues. Trimming left V 4 bases short and J 0 bases short, with 22 bases between. DNA of the CDR3: TGTGCCAGCAGCTACCCGGTGGGGGGCCCCTTACTAGCCAAAAACATTCAGTACTTC. It specifies CASSYPVGGPLLAKNIQYF.

This clonotype was seen only a few times. The chain employs TRBV10-3 and TRBJ1-1; D gene unclear. V was cut by 5 bases and J by 11 bases, with 15 bases left in between. The CDR3 extends over 12 amino acids. Germline V lookup: CDR1 ENHRY, CDR2 SYGVKD. CDR3 coding DNA: TGTGCCATCAGTCCGGAGGGCCCAAGGGCTTTCTTT. As protein: CAISPEGPRAFF.

The gene calls are TRBV6-1 and TRBJ1-6; no definite D call. CDR3 length equals 17 residues. The V gene's germline CDR1 is MNHNS and CDR2 SASEGT. V was trimmed by 6 bases and J by 4 bases, leaving 19 bases between them. This CDR3 is CASRADGGRIYNSPLHF. In DNA form, the CDR3 reads TGTGCCAGCAGAGCCGACGGAGGGCGGATTTATAATTCACCCCTCCACTTT.

This rearrangement joins TRBV2 to TRBJ2-3, with a possible D match to TRBD2 (6 bases). Germline V gene lookup returns CDR1 SNHLY and CDR2 FYNNEI. The V end lost 2 bases, the J end lost 0 bases, and 9 bases lay between the germline ends. The CDR3 contains 15 residues. The CDR3 sequence: CASSESSGSTDTQYF. CDR3 sequence (DNA): TGTGCCAGCAGTGAAAGTAGCGGAAGCACAGATACGCAGTATTTT.